This T cell receptor beta chain was obtained from a study of beta chain features in type 1 diabetes (dated by TCRdb to the late 2010s). About the study as a whole: No differences in mean age, gender distribution, total cell number or subset yield were found between patients and healthy donors. Regulatory and stem cell-like memory subsets were isolated from only 8 patients and about 8 healthy donors, whereas naive and central memory subsets came from all 28 donors. In the study, TCRB repertoires of sorted circulating CD4+ T cell subsets from recently diagnosed type 1 diabetes patients were compared with those of matched healthy donors. A total of around 110,000,000 sorted cells were examined across all samples, and a strong correlation was observed between cell number per subset and RNA yield. Study-wide findings and limitations: In all four CD4+ subsets, TCRB CDR3 length was moderately but significantly shorter in type 1 diabetes patients. Naive, central memory and regulatory TCRB repertoires appeared more similar among patients than among healthy donors. At VDJ recombination sites, patients with type 1 diabetes made fewer insertions and deleted more nucleotides, a pattern implying thymic rearrangement abnormalities. Shorter templates might be favored by PCR, yet because patient and control samples were amplified and corrected together, any such skew would affect both groups equally. Because small numbers of individuals were included in the HLA sub-analyses, any influence of HLA type on TCRB rearrangement was left unresolved. Because cDNA rather than genomic DNA was sequenced, highly expressing activated cells could have been over-represented, although no difference in activation and CD3 levels was found between groups.

In the case of this clone: Its antigen is not yet known. No base quality values were provided; no much bigger clone lies one nucleotide off.

According to the germline V gene, CDR1 reads SGHRS and CDR2 reads YFSETQ. Including cysteine and phenylalanine, the CDR3 has 13 amino acids. Only CDR3 DNA is held: 39 bases, read in frame from base 1. V loses 3 bases at its end and J loses 7 bases; junction bases beyond the gene matches: 4. The entire isolated RNA was reverse transcribed using the High Capacity cDNA Reverse Transcription Kit, and thus expressed TCRB transcripts were sequenced. Deep immunoSEQ sequencing was applied to naive, central memory and regulatory T cell samples, giving an average of roughly 3.5 million total reads per sample. After sorted cells were lysed in RLT buffer, RNA was extracted with DNase-treated RNeasy Micro or Mini kits, with the choice depending on cell number. Each cell subset was processed on its own to prevent cross-contamination, while patient and healthy donor samples were processed together. The immunoSEQ multiplex PCR was used to amplify TCRB sequences from cDNA, yielding 87-bp fragments that span the CDR3 region. Amplicons were sequenced on the Illumina HiSeq platform. Per the authors' processing: Synthetic template baselines were used to correct PCR bias computationally, reads within Hamming distance 2 were collapsed together, and singletons that could not be merged were discarded. Reads were aligned against IMGT to assign V, D and J genes, CDR3 length and insertions or deletions at six rearrangement sites. Within each subset, clonotype counts were normalized to sorted cell number, and only after that were true diversity and Gini coefficients computed with the tcR R package. The overlap coefficient, calculated on TCRB nucleotide sequences, was used to quantify repertoire sharing. As a proxy for the pre-selection repertoire, out-of-frame TCRB sequences from naive cells were analyzed. The clones in this table, taken by TCRdb from immuneACCESS, are in-frame only. Not every clone is retained; where verified, under half of the shortfall comes from an unresolved V gene, and the cause of the rest is unknown. That table furnishes V, J and clone size, whereas the DNA furnished D and trimming. This sample lists about 930,000 clones; roughly 15% were detected once. The biggest ten clones account for 0.023% of the sample.

From each donor, a single peripheral blood sample of around 120 mL on average was drawn into heparinised tubes. Naive, central memory, regulatory and stem cell-like memory CD4+ T cells were sorted on a BD FACSAria II using a panel including CD45RO, CCR7, CD25, CD127, CD95 and CD27. All sorted populations exceeded 98% purity. Right away, PBMCs were isolated by Lymphoprep density gradient centrifugation and were stained directly, with no culture step. So that batch effects would be minimized, each experiment stained and sorted samples in pairs, pairing one healthy donor with one patient. The receptor's source is a woman aged 18-29 years in good health. Material for sequencing was naive CD4+ T cells from blood. Read against the paper, the sample's cell subset or site label means: true naive CD4+ T cells. The chain employs TRBV5-1 and TRBJ1-1; 9 bases in between match TRBD1. The CDR3 reads as follows: CASSWDRVDEAFF. The DNA is TGCGCCAGCAGCTGGGACAGGGTAGATGAAGCTTTCTTT.